This T cell receptor (beta chain) originates from a study of blood T cells in healthy people across ages. CDR1 MDHEN and CDR2 SYDVKM come from the germline V gene. The CDR3 sequence is 14 residues long. Trimming shortened V by 6 bases and J by 1 base, and 12 bases separated the two germline ends. Primers used in a second PCR of about 6 to 12 cycles were a sample-barcoded 5' primer and a J-beta primer mix. MiXCR, applied by TCRdb to the 5' RACE reads, yields one record per CDR3 protein. Of around 800,000 distinct CDR3 sequences in the sample, about 59% were seen once. The rearrangement links TRBV28 to TRBJ2-5; D is undetermined. The clonotype was recovered from a young man in good health. The source material was blood. This CDR3 is CASRLGLLQETQYF. CDR3 DNA: TGTGCCAGCAGGTTAGGTCTCCTCCAAGAGACCCAGTACTTC.